The TCR beta chain under discussion was sequenced for a study of control samples from healthy donors and cancer patients. Measured with immunoSEQ multiplex PCR; TCRdb has only the in-frame clones, and not every one. The table lists fewer than 130,000 clones, roughly 90% of them singletons. The sample was PBMCs. This TCR was recovered from a woman aged 60-75 years with lung cancer.

The CDR3 DNA is TGTGCCAGTAGTCCCCTAGGGGGGAGGACCGGCTACACCTTC. Encoded protein: CASSPLGGRTGYTF. V is TRBV19 and J is TRBJ1-2; a possible D gene is TRBD1 (6 bases). The V and J ends lost 5 bases and 8 bases respectively, with 18 bases between them. Germline CDR1 LNHDA, CDR2 SQIVND (reference sequence). The CDR3 covers 14 residues. The variable domain in full, with the rest retrieved from reference TRBV19 and TRBJ1-2, is DGGITQSPKYLFRKEGQNVTLSCEQNLNHDAMYWYRQDPGQGLRLIYYSQIVNDFQKGDIAEGYSVSREKKESFPLTVTSAQKNPTAFYLCASSPLGGRTGYTFGSGTRLTVV.